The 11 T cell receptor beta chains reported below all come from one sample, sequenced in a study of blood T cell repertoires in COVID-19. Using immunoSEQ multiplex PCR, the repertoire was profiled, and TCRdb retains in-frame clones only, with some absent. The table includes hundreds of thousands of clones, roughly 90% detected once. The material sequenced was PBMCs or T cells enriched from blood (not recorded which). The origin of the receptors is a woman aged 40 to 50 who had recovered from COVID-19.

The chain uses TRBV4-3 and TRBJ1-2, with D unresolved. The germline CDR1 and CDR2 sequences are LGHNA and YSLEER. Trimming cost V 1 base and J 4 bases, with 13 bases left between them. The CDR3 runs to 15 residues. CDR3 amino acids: CASSQGLGGFYGYTF. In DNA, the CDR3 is TGCGCCAGCAGCCAAGGATTAGGAGGGTTCTATGGCTACACCTTC.

CDR3 protein: CASSTYTGGPTDTQYF. The CDR3 nucleotides are TGTGCCAGCAGCACTTATACAGGGGGACCGACAGATACGCAGTATTTT. V is TRBV7-9 and J is TRBJ2-3; 8 bases are a match to TRBD1. Germline loops: CDR1 SEHNR, CDR2 FQNEAQ (reference sequence). J lost 3 bases, V lost 5 bases, and 10 bases had no gene match. CDR3 length equals 16 residues. Together with reference TRBV7-9 and TRBJ2-3, the CDR3 gives the full variable domain: DTGVSQNPRHKITKRGQNVTFRCDPISEHNRLYWYRQTLGQGPEFLTYFQNEAQLEKSRLLSDRFSAERPKGSFSTLEIQRTEQGDSAMYLCASSTYTGGPTDTQYFGPGTRLTVL.

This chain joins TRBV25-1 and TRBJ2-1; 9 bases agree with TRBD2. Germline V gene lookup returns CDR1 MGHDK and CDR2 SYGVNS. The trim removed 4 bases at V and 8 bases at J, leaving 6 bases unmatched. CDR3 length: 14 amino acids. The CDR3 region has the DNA TGTGCCAGCAGTGCGTATCTAGCGGGACATGAGCAGTTCTTC. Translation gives CASSAYLAGHEQFF.

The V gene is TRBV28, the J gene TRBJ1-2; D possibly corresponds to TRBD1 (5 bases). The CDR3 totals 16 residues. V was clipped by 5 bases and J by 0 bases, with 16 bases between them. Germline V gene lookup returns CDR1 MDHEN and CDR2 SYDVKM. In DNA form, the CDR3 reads TGTGCCAGCAGTCTATCCCAGGGTTTCACTAACTATGGCTACACCTTC. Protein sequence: CASSLSQGFTNYGYTF.

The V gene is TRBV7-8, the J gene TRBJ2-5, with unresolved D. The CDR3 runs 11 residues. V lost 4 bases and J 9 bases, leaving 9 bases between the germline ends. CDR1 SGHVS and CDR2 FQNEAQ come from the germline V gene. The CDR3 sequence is CASSSSGAQYF. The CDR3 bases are TGTGCCAGCAGCTCGTCAGGTGCCCAGTACTTC.

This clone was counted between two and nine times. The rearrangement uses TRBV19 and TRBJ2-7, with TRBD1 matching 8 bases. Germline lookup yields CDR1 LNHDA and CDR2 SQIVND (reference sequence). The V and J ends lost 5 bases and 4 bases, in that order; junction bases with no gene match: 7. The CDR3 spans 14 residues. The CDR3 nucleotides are TGTGCCAGTAGTGTCGGACAGGGCCCTTACGAGCAGTACTTC. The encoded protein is CASSVGQGPYEQYF.

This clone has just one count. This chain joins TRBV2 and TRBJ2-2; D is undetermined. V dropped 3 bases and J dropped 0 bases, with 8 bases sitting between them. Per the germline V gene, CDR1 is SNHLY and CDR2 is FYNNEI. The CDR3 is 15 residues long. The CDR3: CASSERETNTGELFF. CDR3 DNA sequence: TGTGCCAGCAGTGAGCGAGAGACGAACACCGGGGAGCTGTTTTTT.

CDR3 amino acids: CASSPVLGGAGGTEAFF. CDR3 bases: TGTGCCAGCAGTCCCGTACTAGGTGGGGCAGGGGGAACTGAAGCTTTCTTT. V usage is TRBV28 and J usage is TRBJ1-1; TRBD1 matches 7 bases. This CDR3 is 17 amino acids long. The germline gives CDR1 MDHEN, CDR2 SYDVKM. J lost 5 bases, V lost 5 bases, and 17 bases had no gene match.

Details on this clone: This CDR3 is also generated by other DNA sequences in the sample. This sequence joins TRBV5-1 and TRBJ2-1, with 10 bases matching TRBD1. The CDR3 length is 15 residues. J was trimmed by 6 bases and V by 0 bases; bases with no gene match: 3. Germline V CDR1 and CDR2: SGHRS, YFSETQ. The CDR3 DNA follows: TGCGCCAGCAGCTTGGCCGGGACAGGGGTCAATGAGCAGTTCTTC. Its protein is CASSLAGTGVNEQFF. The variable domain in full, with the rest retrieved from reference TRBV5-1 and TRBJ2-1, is KAGVTQTPRYLIKTRGQQVTLSCSPISGHRSVSWYQQTPGQGLQFLFEYFSETQRNKGNFPGRFSGRQFSNSRSEMNVSTLELGDSALYLCASSLAGTGVNEQFFGPGTRLTVL.

The CDR3 DNA reads as TGTGCCAGCAGCTTTGGGCTACCCTCCTACAATGAGCAGTTCTTC. Residues: CASSFGLPSYNEQFF. This chain uses TRBV7-2 with TRBJ2-1; no reliable D call. The V and J ends lost 3 bases and 0 bases respectively, with 9 bases between them. The CDR3 contains 15 residues. Germline V gives CDR1 SGHTA, CDR2 FQGNSA.

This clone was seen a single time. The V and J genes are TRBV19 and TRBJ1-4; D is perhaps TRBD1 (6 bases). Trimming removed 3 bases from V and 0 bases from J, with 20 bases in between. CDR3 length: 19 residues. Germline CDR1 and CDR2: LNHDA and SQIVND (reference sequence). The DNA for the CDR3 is TGTGCCAGTAGTATGTTTTATGCAGGGGAGTTTGCAACTAATGAAAAACTGTTTTTT. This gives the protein CASSMFYAGEFATNEKLFF. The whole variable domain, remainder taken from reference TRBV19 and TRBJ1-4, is DGGITQSPKYLFRKEGQNVTLSCEQNLNHDAMYWYRQDPGQGLRLIYYSQIVNDFQKGDIAEGYSVSREKKESFPLTVTSAQKNPTAFYLCASSMFYAGEFATNEKLFFGSGTQLSVL.